Listed below are T cell receptor beta chains from one sample, sequenced in a study of blood T cell repertoires in COVID-19. The repertoire was sequenced with immunoSEQ multiplex PCR; TCRdb's copy has only in-frame clones and lacks some. The data show roughly 130,000 clones, just under 85% seen once. Sequencing was carried out using peripheral blood. These receptors were collected from a woman between 50 and 59 years old with acute or convalescent COVID-19. CDR3s leave out the opening cysteine and the closing phenylalanine or tryptophan. Each record gives: CDR3 protein, V gene, CDR3 length, D gene. D genes are given only for firm matches.

CDR3 protein: ASSQDRSLSGDRGTDTQY
V gene: TRBV4-2
CDR3 length: 18
D gene: TRBD1

CDR3 protein: ASSGGEGQPQH
V gene: TRBV9
CDR3 length: 11
D gene: NA

CDR3 protein: ASSIIGGRGRHSGNTIY
V gene: TRBV19
CDR3 length: 17
D gene: NA

CDR3 protein: ATSDSRGLNSPLH
V gene: TRBV24-1
CDR3 length: 13
D gene: NA

CDR3 protein: ASTPWDSEYGYT
V gene: TRBV6-5
CDR3 length: 12
D gene: TRBD1

CDR3 protein: ASSRGQGNSPLH
V gene: TRBV3-1/TRBV3-2
CDR3 length: 12
D gene: TRBD1

CDR3 protein: ASSRGQETQY
V gene: TRBV10-1
CDR3 length: 10
D gene: NA

CDR3 protein: ASSLAVDTQY
V gene: TRBV7-9
CDR3 length: 10
D gene: NA

CDR3 protein: ASSMGTGYQPQH
V gene: TRBV19
CDR3 length: 12
D gene: TRBD1

CDR3 protein: ASSYEGGASSYEQY
V gene: TRBV6-5
CDR3 length: 14
D gene: NA

CDR3 protein: ASSNSRDRDYGYT
V gene: TRBV6-6
CDR3 length: 13
D gene: TRBD1

CDR3 protein: ASSYRGQGAGGNQPQH
V gene: TRBV6-2/TRBV6-3
CDR3 length: 16
D gene: TRBD1

CDR3 protein: ATSGGADEKLF
V gene: TRBV24-1
CDR3 length: 11
D gene: NA

CDR3 protein: ASSPTRTSTDTQY
V gene: TRBV19
CDR3 length: 13
D gene: NA

CDR3 protein: ASSADRTRTNEKLF
V gene: TRBV6-1
CDR3 length: 14
D gene: NA

CDR3 protein: ASSVTGTGRNYGYT
V gene: TRBV7-2
CDR3 length: 14
D gene: TRBD1

CDR3 protein: ASSRSRASGNTIY
V gene: TRBV11-2
CDR3 length: 13
D gene: NA

CDR3 protein: ASSGAGGSYNEQF
V gene: TRBV7-8
CDR3 length: 13
D gene: TRBD2

CDR3 protein: ASKGGAYGYT
V gene: TRBV5-1
CDR3 length: 10
D gene: NA

CDR3 protein: ASADRVTF
V gene: TRBV6-5
CDR3 length: 8
D gene: TRBD1